The rows below give T cell receptor beta chains drawn from one sample of a study of T cells in Graves' hyperthyroidism and ophthalmopathy. From the multiplex PCR reads, TCRdb called clonotypes with MiXCR, one entry per CDR3 protein. The table includes 250,000 to 350,000 distinct CDR3 sequences, roughly 17% detected once. Sample: blood. The receptor set was obtained from a man aged 25 to 45 with Graves' hyperthyroidism. The CDR3 runs from the conserved cysteine through the conserved F or W. A D gene is named only where the DNA matches it firmly. Size is omitted from some rows. Given values are once, few, many or a class for expanded clones.

d_call: .; j_call: TRBJ1-2; clone_size: many; v_call: TRBV5-1; cdr3_aa: CASSLDWGRGGYTF; cdr3_nt: TGCGCCAGCAGCTTGGACTGGGGTAGAGGTGGCTACACCTTC
d_call: .; j_call: TRBJ1-5; clone_size: few; v_call: TRBV18; cdr3_aa: CASSGSDSNQPQHF; cdr3_nt: TGTGCCAGCTCAGGGTCGGATAGTAATCAGCCCCAGCATTTT
d_call: TRBD1; j_call: TRBJ1-5; clone_size: many; v_call: TRBV12-3/TRBV12-4; cdr3_aa: CASSLSLGGRQHF; cdr3_nt: TGTGCCAGCAGTTTGTCCTTAGGGGGCCGCCAGCATTTT
d_call: .; j_call: TRBJ2-2; clone_size: few; v_call: TRBV27; cdr3_aa: CASSLSSQMNTGELFF; cdr3_nt: TGTGCCAGCAGTTTATCGTCCCAGATGAACACCGGGGAGCTGTTTTTT
d_call: .; j_call: TRBJ1-5; clone_size: many; v_call: TRBV18; cdr3_aa: CASSSDGGDQPQHF; cdr3_nt: TGTGCCAGCTCCTCGGACGGCGGGGATCAGCCCCAGCATTTT
d_call: TRBD1; j_call: TRBJ1-1; clone_size: many; v_call: TRBV3-1; cdr3_aa: CASSRDRQGRETFF; cdr3_nt: TGTGCCAGCAGCCGAGACCGACAGGGACGGGAAACTTTCTTT
d_call: TRBD1; j_call: TRBJ1-1; clone_size: many; v_call: TRBV20-1; cdr3_aa: CSATDRPFEAFF; cdr3_nt: TGCAGTGCCACGGACAGGCCCTTTGAAGCTTTCTTT
d_call: .; j_call: TRBJ2-3; clone_size: .; v_call: TRBV29-1; cdr3_aa: CSVGGSVSTDTQYF; cdr3_nt: TGCAGCGTTGGGGGGTCAGTTAGCACAGATACGCAGTATTTT
d_call: .; j_call: TRBJ2-7; clone_size: .; v_call: TRBV7-2; cdr3_aa: CAARALHEQYF; cdr3_nt: TGTGCCGCCAGGGCCCTACACGAGCAGTACTTC
d_call: .; j_call: TRBJ1-2; clone_size: few; v_call: TRBV2; cdr3_aa: CASSEAPGDSYGYTF; cdr3_nt: TGTGCCAGCAGTGAAGCGCCGGGAGATTCCTATGGCTACACCTTC
d_call: .; j_call: TRBJ2-2; clone_size: few; v_call: TRBV5-1; cdr3_aa: CARAVLDTGELFF; cdr3_nt: TGCGCCAGGGCCGTGTTGGACACCGGGGAGCTGTTTTTT
d_call: .; j_call: TRBJ1-4; clone_size: .; v_call: TRBV6-2/TRBV6-3; cdr3_aa: CASSPRYRVANEKLFF; cdr3_nt: TGTGCCAGCAGCCCCCGATACAGGGTAGCTAATGAAAAACTGTTTTTT
d_call: .; j_call: TRBJ2-7; clone_size: many; v_call: TRBV10-1; cdr3_aa: CASIVRVEQYF; cdr3_nt: TGCGCCAGCATTGTACGGGTCGAGCAGTACTTC
d_call: .; j_call: TRBJ1-3; clone_size: few; v_call: TRBV19; cdr3_aa: CARDTVPISSGNTIYF; cdr3_nt: TGTGCCAGAGATACAGTGCCCATCAGCTCTGGAAACACCATATATTTT
d_call: .; j_call: TRBJ1-1; clone_size: .; v_call: TRBV20-1; cdr3_aa: CSARGSQNSNTEAFF; cdr3_nt: TGCAGTGCTAGAGGATCCCAGAACTCGAACACTGAAGCTTTCTTT
d_call: .; j_call: TRBJ2-7; clone_size: few; v_call: TRBV5-1; cdr3_aa: CASSLALRQGGHEQYF; cdr3_nt: TGCGCCAGCAGCTTGGCCCTTAGGCAGGGAGGCCACGAGCAGTACTTC
d_call: TRBD2; j_call: TRBJ2-7; clone_size: many; v_call: TRBV28; cdr3_aa: CASSLAGGPDEQYF; cdr3_nt: TGTGCCAGCAGTTTAGCGGGAGGTCCAGACGAGCAGTACTTC
d_call: TRBD2; j_call: TRBJ2-7; clone_size: .; v_call: TRBV29-1; cdr3_aa: CSVFGGSGEQYF; cdr3_nt: TGCAGCGTTTTTGGCGGGAGTGGCGAGCAGTACTTC
d_call: .; j_call: TRBJ2-6; clone_size: many; v_call: TRBV27; cdr3_aa: CASSLSLEAGANVLTF; cdr3_nt: TGTGCCAGCAGTTTATCGCTGGAGGCTGGGGCCAACGTCCTGACTTTC
d_call: .; j_call: TRBJ2-3; clone_size: many; v_call: TRBV2; cdr3_aa: CASRTLGPTDTQYF; cdr3_nt: TGTGCCAGCAGGACACTAGGCCCCACAGATACGCAGTATTTT
d_call: .; j_call: TRBJ2-7; clone_size: .; v_call: TRBV20-1; cdr3_aa: CSAAGRSYEQYF; cdr3_nt: TGCAGTGCTGCGGGACGGAGCTACGAGCAGTACTTC
d_call: .; j_call: TRBJ2-7; clone_size: few; v_call: TRBV4-1; cdr3_aa: CASSQEMLFYEQYF; cdr3_nt: TGCGCCAGCAGCCAAGAAATGCTATTCTACGAGCAGTACTTC
d_call: .; j_call: TRBJ2-7; clone_size: .; v_call: TRBV9; cdr3_aa: CASSVGSQTHYEQYF; cdr3_nt: TGTGCCAGCAGCGTCGGTTCGCAGACGCACTACGAGCAGTACTTC
d_call: TRBD2; j_call: TRBJ2-2; clone_size: many; v_call: TRBV7-3; cdr3_aa: CASSKGLAGLANTGELFF; cdr3_nt: TGTGCCAGCAGCAAGGGACTAGCGGGGCTAGCGAACACCGGGGAGCTGTTTTTT
d_call: .; j_call: TRBJ2-7; clone_size: many; v_call: TRBV28; cdr3_aa: CASNAKGRSSYEQYF; cdr3_nt: TGTGCCAGCAACGCCAAGGGACGATCGAGCTACGAGCAGTACTTC
d_call: TRBD2; j_call: TRBJ2-1; clone_size: many; v_call: TRBV19; cdr3_aa: CASRRLAGHNEQFF; cdr3_nt: TGTGCCAGTAGGCGACTAGCGGGGCACAATGAGCAGTTCTTC
d_call: .; j_call: TRBJ2-5; clone_size: many; v_call: TRBV7-9; cdr3_aa: CASSLPLGETQYF; cdr3_nt: TGTGCCAGCAGCCTCCCCTTGGGGGAGACCCAGTACTTC
d_call: .; j_call: TRBJ2-7; clone_size: .; v_call: TRBV12-5; cdr3_aa: CASGLSYREQYF; cdr3_nt: TGTGCTAGTGGTCTTTCCTACAGGGAGCAGTACTTC
d_call: .; j_call: TRBJ2-7; clone_size: .; v_call: TRBV3-1; cdr3_aa: CASSQRGDRAVSYEQYF; cdr3_nt: TGTGCCAGCAGCCAAAGGGGGGACCGGGCAGTCTCCTACGAGCAGTACTTC
d_call: .; j_call: TRBJ2-2; clone_size: many; v_call: TRBV12-3/TRBV12-4; cdr3_aa: CASSFFLRTGELFF; cdr3_nt: TGTGCCAGCAGTTTTTTCCTGCGGACCGGGGAGCTGTTTTTT
d_call: .; j_call: TRBJ2-1; clone_size: many; v_call: TRBV3-1; cdr3_aa: CASSSPVNEQFF; cdr3_nt: TGTGCCAGCAGCTCTCCGGTCAATGAGCAGTTCTTC
d_call: .; j_call: TRBJ2-1; clone_size: .; v_call: TRBV5-1; cdr3_aa: CASRSVNEQFF; cdr3_nt: TGCGCCAGCAGGTCCGTCAATGAGCAGTTCTTC
d_call: .; j_call: TRBJ2-1; clone_size: few; v_call: TRBV28; cdr3_aa: CASSGGSGEQFF; cdr3_nt: TGTGCCAGCAGTGGAGGTAGCGGTGAGCAGTTCTTC
d_call: TRBD1; j_call: TRBJ1-1; clone_size: .; v_call: TRBV15; cdr3_aa: CATSRVGTADTEAFF; cdr3_nt: TGTGCCACCAGCAGAGTTGGGACAGCAGACACTGAAGCTTTCTTT
d_call: .; j_call: TRBJ1-2; clone_size: many; v_call: TRBV20-1; cdr3_aa: CSATTPGGAADYGYTF; cdr3_nt: TGCAGTGCTACCACCCCGGGGGGGGCGGCGGACTATGGCTACACCTTC
d_call: .; j_call: TRBJ1-1; clone_size: many; v_call: TRBV18; cdr3_aa: CASSPRQGEAFF; cdr3_nt: TGTGCCAGCTCACCAAGGCAGGGTGAAGCTTTCTTT
d_call: .; j_call: TRBJ2-5; clone_size: many; v_call: TRBV11-2; cdr3_aa: CASSLDWKTQYF; cdr3_nt: TGTGCCAGCAGCTTAGATTGGAAGACCCAGTACTTC
d_call: .; j_call: TRBJ2-5; clone_size: few; v_call: TRBV5-6; cdr3_aa: CASSLAYEQKTQYF; cdr3_nt: TGTGCCAGCAGCTTGGCATATGAACAAAAGACCCAGTACTTC
d_call: .; j_call: TRBJ2-3; clone_size: .; v_call: TRBV7-8; cdr3_aa: CASSLLVTDTQYF; cdr3_nt: TGTGCCAGCAGCTTACTAGTGACAGATACGCAGTATTTT
d_call: .; j_call: TRBJ2-2; clone_size: few; v_call: TRBV20-1; cdr3_aa: CSARGPGQPEVIGELFF; cdr3_nt: TGCAGTGCTAGAGGCCCTGGGCAGCCTGAAGTGATCGGGGAGCTGTTTTTC
d_call: .; j_call: TRBJ1-1; clone_size: .; v_call: TRBV3-1; cdr3_aa: CASSQGTPNTEAFF; cdr3_nt: TGTGCCAGCAGCCAAGGGACACCGAACACTGAAGCTTTCTTT
d_call: .; j_call: TRBJ2-7; clone_size: medium-sized; v_call: TRBV13; cdr3_aa: CASSEQTRDEQYF; cdr3_nt: TGTGCCAGCAGCGAACAGACTAGGGACGAGCAGTACTTC
d_call: .; j_call: TRBJ1-2; clone_size: .; v_call: TRBV18; cdr3_aa: CASSPEESVGYTF; cdr3_nt: TGTGCCAGCTCACCGGAGGAGTCCGTTGGCTACACCTTC
d_call: .; j_call: TRBJ2-3; clone_size: .; v_call: TRBV2; cdr3_aa: CASSVRTSTDTQYF; cdr3_nt: TGTGCCAGCAGTGTCCGGACTAGCACAGATACGCAGTATTTT
d_call: .; j_call: TRBJ2-1; clone_size: .; v_call: TRBV4-1; cdr3_aa: CASSPRIGNYNEQFF; cdr3_nt: TGCGCCAGCAGCCCGCGCATAGGGAACTACAATGAGCAGTTCTTC
d_call: .; j_call: TRBJ1-1; clone_size: few; v_call: TRBV5-8; cdr3_aa: CASSLDSPAEAFF; cdr3_nt: TGTGCCAGCAGCTTGGACAGCCCCGCAGAGGCTTTCTTT
d_call: .; j_call: TRBJ2-4; clone_size: .; v_call: TRBV5-5; cdr3_aa: CASSLAGSPMSIAKNIQYF; cdr3_nt: TGTGCCAGCAGCTTGGCGGGTTCCCCTATGTCTATAGCCAAAAACATTCAGTACTTC
d_call: .; j_call: TRBJ1-1; clone_size: few; v_call: TRBV29-1; cdr3_aa: CSVEDHRTSSEAFF; cdr3_nt: TGCAGCGTTGAAGACCATAGAACATCGTCTGAAGCTTTCTTT
d_call: TRBD2; j_call: TRBJ2-5; clone_size: many; v_call: TRBV30; cdr3_aa: CAWSVTASGTETQYF; cdr3_nt: TGTGCCTGGAGTGTTACGGCTAGCGGGACAGAGACCCAGTACTTC
d_call: .; j_call: TRBJ1-1; clone_size: few; v_call: TRBV19; cdr3_aa: CASIRGPEAFF; cdr3_nt: TGTGCCAGTATTCGGGGACCTGAAGCTTTCTTT